This TCR beta chain was captured by sequencing in a study of T cell repertoires in cytomegalovirus infection. Study findings and constraints: HLA-C-restricted CMV clonotypes gave the most frequent clonotype in two of eight donors.

To note about this clonotype: What it binds is not known.

Trimming left V 6 bases short and J 4 bases short, with 12 bases between. The germline V gene has CDR1 SQVTM and CDR2 ANQGSEA. This CDR3 is 13 amino acids long. TCRdb fed the reads into MiXCR, producing one record per CDR3 protein. The sample has over 150,000 distinct CDR3 sequences; about 15% are singletons. The chain combines TRBV29-1 with TRBJ1-4, with D perhaps matching TRBD1 (5 bases). The receptor was derived from a human donor in good health (CMV status not recorded). Some clones in this sample may be carry-over from other donors' samples. The material sequenced was CD8+ T cells from PBMCs. In nucleotides, the CDR3 is TGCAGCGTGCTTACGGGGCTTAATGAAAAACTGTTTTTT. It specifies CSVLTGLNEKLFF.